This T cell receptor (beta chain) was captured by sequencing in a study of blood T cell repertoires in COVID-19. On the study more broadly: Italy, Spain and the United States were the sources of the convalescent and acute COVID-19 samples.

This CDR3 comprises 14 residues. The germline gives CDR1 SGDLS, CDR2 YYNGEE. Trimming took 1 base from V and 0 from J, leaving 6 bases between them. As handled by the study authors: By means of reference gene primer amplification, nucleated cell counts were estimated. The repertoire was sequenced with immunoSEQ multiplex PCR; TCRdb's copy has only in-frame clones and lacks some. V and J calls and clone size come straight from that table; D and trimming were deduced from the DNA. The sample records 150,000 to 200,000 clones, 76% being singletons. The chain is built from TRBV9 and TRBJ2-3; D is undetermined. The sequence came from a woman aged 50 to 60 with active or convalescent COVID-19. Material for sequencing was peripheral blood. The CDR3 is CASSVSTSTDTQYF. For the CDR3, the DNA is TGTGCCAGCAGCGTATCGACTAGCACAGATACGCAGTATTTT.